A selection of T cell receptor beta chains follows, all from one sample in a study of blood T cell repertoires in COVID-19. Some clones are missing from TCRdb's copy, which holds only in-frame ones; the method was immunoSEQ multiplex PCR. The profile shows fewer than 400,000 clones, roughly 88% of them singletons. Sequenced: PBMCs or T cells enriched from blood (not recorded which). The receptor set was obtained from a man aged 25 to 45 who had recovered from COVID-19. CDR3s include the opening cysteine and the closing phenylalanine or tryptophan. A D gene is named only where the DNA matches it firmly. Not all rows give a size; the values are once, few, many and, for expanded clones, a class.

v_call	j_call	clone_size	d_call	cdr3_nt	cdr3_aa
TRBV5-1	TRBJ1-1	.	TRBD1	TGCGCCAGCAGCCCAGGACAGGTGGGGACTGAAGCTTTCTTT	CASSPGQVGTEAFF
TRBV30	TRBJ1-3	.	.	TGTGCCTGGAGTGTACTGGGAGGGCTTTACTCTGGAAACACCATATATTTT	CAWSVLGGLYSGNTIYF
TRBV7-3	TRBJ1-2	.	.	TGTGCCAGCAGCCGTTGGGGAGACAGGCTCGGCGGCTACACCTTC	CASSRWGDRLGGYTF
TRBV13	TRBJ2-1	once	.	TGTGCCAGCAGCTTAGGCGGTAGCAATGAGCAGTTCTTC	CASSLGGSNEQFF
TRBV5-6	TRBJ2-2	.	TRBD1	TGTGCCAGCAGCCTGGACAGGAGATCGAACACCGGGGAGCTGTTTTTT	CASSLDRRSNTGELFF
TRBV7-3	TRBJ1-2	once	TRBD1	TGTGCCAGCAGCAGCAGGGGGAACTATGGCTACACCTTC	CASSSRGNYGYTF
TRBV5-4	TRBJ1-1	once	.	TGTGCCAGCAGCTTTTCGGAGTGGGTGAACACTGAAGCTTTCTTT	CASSFSEWVNTEAFF
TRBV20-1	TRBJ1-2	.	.	TGCAGTGCTAGTCCCGGGGGAGGCTACACCTTC	CSASPGGGYTF
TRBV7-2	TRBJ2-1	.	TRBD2	TGTGCCAGCAGCTGGGCAGTAGCGGGGGGGACCTACAATGAGCAGTTCTTC	CASSWAVAGGTYNEQFF
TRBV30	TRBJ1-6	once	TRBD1	TGTGCCTGGAGTGCAAACAGGGGGGTGACCCTCCACTTT	CAWSANRGVTLHF
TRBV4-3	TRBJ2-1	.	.	TGCGCCAGCAGCCAAGCACCCGCTAGCTACGGCAATGAGCAGTTCTTC	CASSQAPASYGNEQFF
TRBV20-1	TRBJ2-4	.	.	TGCAGTGCTAGTAGGGGTCTGGAAAACATTCAGTACTTC	CSASRGLENIQYF
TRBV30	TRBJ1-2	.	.	TGTGCCTGGCGGGGTGTCCTAATGCATAACTATGGCTACACCTTC	CAWRGVLMHNYGYTF
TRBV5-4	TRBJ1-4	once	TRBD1	TGTGCCAGCAGCTGGGACAGGGGTTCTGAAAAACTGTTTTTT	CASSWDRGSEKLFF
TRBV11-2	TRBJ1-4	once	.	TGTGCCAGCAGCCCGGATCGGAGTGCAACTAATGAAAAACTGTTTTTT	CASSPDRSATNEKLFF
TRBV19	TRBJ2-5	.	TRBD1	TGTGCCAGTAGCAACTGGAAGGGACAGTGGGAGACCCAGTACTTC	CASSNWKGQWETQYF
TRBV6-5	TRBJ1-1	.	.	TGTGCCAGCAGTTGGACAGAGAACACTGAAGCTTTCTTT	CASSWTENTEAFF
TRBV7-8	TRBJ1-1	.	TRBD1	TGTGCCAGCAGCTTAGTTTCCACAGGGGACGCAGCTTTCTTT	CASSLVSTGDAAFF
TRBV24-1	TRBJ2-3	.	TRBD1	TGTGCCACCAGTGACCATCGACAGGGGCGCGATACGCAGTATTTT	CATSDHRQGRDTQYF
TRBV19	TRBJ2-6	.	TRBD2	TGTGCCAGTAGGGCGGGGGCTGGGGCCAACGTCCTGACTTTC	CASRAGAGANVLTF
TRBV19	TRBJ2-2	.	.	TGTGCCAGTAGTATCCTCCCCGGGGCCGGGGAGCTGTTTTTT	CASSILPGAGELFF
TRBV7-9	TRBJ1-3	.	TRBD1	TGTGCCAGCAGCTTAGGATCAACGACAGGGAGGAGAAACACCATATATTTT	CASSLGSTTGRRNTIYF
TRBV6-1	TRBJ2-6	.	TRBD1	TGTGCCAGCAGTGAAGGGGACAGGGTAACTGGGGCCAACGTCCTGACTTTC	CASSEGDRVTGANVLTF
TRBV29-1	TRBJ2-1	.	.	TGCAGCGTTCGTCGCCACAGTGGTTACAATGAGCAGTTCTTC	CSVRRHSGYNEQFF
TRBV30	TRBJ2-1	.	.	TGTGCCTGGAGTGGGTGGAGCTCCTACAATGAGCAGTTCTTC	CAWSGWSSYNEQFF
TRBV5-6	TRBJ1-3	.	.	TGTGCCAGCAGCTTGCGTTTACAAACCACTTTTCAGGGAAGGACCACCATATATTTT	CASSLRLQTTFQGRTTIYF
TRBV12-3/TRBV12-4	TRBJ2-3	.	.	TGTGCCAGCAGTTTACGGGGAGATACGCAGTATTTT	CASSLRGDTQYF
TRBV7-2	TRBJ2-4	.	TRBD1	TGTGCCAGTAACAGGGGGCTGGGAAACATTCAGTACTTC	CASNRGLGNIQYF
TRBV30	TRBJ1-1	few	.	TGTGCCTGGAGCCCGGCGGGGGGCACTGAAGCTTTCTTT	CAWSPAGGTEAFF
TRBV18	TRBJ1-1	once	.	TGTGCCAGCTCACCCGGGCAGGGTGGCACTGAAGCTTTCTTT	CASSPGQGGTEAFF
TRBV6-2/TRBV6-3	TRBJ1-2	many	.	TGTGCCAGCAGTCGCACGTACAGGAGCCGGGTAGATGGCTACACCTTC	CASSRTYRSRVDGYTF
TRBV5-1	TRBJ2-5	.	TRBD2	TGCGCCAGCAGCTCTAGCGGGGGAAAAGAGACCCAGTACTTC	CASSSSGGKETQYF